This passage covers 23 T cell receptor beta chains from one sample sequenced in a study of cytomegalovirus exposure and HLA in healthy donors. PCR was performed using 60 Vbeta and 13 Jbeta primers. This table comes from immunoSEQ multiplex PCR, and its TCRdb copy is limited to in-frame clones, with some not included. This table holds some 170,000 clones, more than 65% found once. Sequenced sample: PBMCs. The receptors derive from a woman in her 30s in good health and CMV-seronegative.

The chain joins TRBV29-1 to TRBJ2-7, with D perhaps matching TRBD2 (6 bases). This CDR3 is 14 amino acids long. Germline CDR1 SQVTM, CDR2 ANQGSEA. V shed 0 bases and J shed 1 base, with 10 bases lying between them. CDR3 residues: CSVEDPGVSYEQYF. CDR3 DNA: TGCAGCGTTGAAGATCCGGGGGTATCCTACGAGCAGTACTTC.

The chain recombines TRBV15 with TRBJ1-3; 7 positions match TRBD1. Per germline, CDR1 LNHNV and CDR2 YYDKDF (reference sequence). V shed 5 bases and J 2 bases; nucleotides not matched to a gene: 9. This CDR3 comprises 16 residues. CDR3 in DNA: TGTGCCACCAGCGGACAGACAGGGTATGCTGGAAACACCATATATTTT. This sequence encodes CATSGQTGYAGNTIYF.

The chain has TRBV10-3 and TRBJ1-2; 9 bases match TRBD1. With 5 bases clipped from V and 14 bases from J, the junction kept 9 bases outside the gene matches. Germline V gene sequence: CDR1 ENHRY, CDR2 SYGVKD. The CDR3 extends over 12 amino acids. CDR3 amino acids: CAISTRDRAQTF. The CDR3 DNA reads TGTGCCATCAGTACACGGGACAGGGCCCAAACCTTC.

The CDR3 protein is CASSPRTGGRLNTEAFF. In DNA form, the CDR3 reads TGTGCCAGCAGTCCCCGGACAGGGGGCAGGTTGAACACTGAAGCTTTCTTT. The rearrangement joins TRBV27 to TRBJ1-1; TRBD1 agrees at 11 bases. CDR1 is MNHEY, CDR2 SMNVEV, per germline (reference sequence). Germline trimming cut 5 bases from V and 0 bases from J; bases unmatched to any gene: 8. This CDR3 contains 17 residues.

The rearrangement uses TRBV5-1 and TRBJ2-3; tentatively, D is TRBD2 (8 bases). This CDR3 contains 15 residues. V lost 6 bases and J 3 bases, leaving 17 bases between the germline ends. The germline gives CDR1 SGHRS, CDR2 YFSETQ. The CDR3 reads CASTRGGQLTDTQYF. The CDR3 bases are TGCGCCAGCACCCGGGGGGGACAGCTTACAGATACGCAGTATTTT. Variable domain in full (rest from reference TRBV5-1 and TRBJ2-3): KAGVTQTPRYLIKTRGQQVTLSCSPISGHRSVSWYQQTPGQGLQFLFEYFSETQRNKGNFPGRFSGRQFSNSRSEMNVSTLELGDSALYLCASTRGGQLTDTQYFGPGTRLTVL.

The rearrangement links TRBV7-8 to TRBJ1-3; D is ambiguous. CDR1 and CDR2 from the germline V gene are SGHVS and FQNEAQ. V lost 8 bases to trimming and J lost 2 bases, with 16 bases between them. The CDR3 totals 15 residues. The CDR3 sequence: CASRNSGGAGNTIYF. In nucleotides, the CDR3 is TGTGCCAGCCGAAATTCGGGTGGTGCTGGAAACACCATATATTTT.

The rearrangement uses TRBV7-9 and TRBJ2-5, with a tentative D call TRBD2 (6 bases). The closer fit of TRBJ2-7 to the DNA end suggests the J call may be wrong. The CDR3 spans 14 residues. The germline CDR1 and CDR2 sequences are SEHNR and FQNEAQ (reference sequence). CDR3 coding DNA: TGTGCCAGCAGCCCAGAGGGACTGTCCTACGAGCAGTACTTC. It codes for CASSPEGLSYEQYF.

Only one count was recorded for this clone. The rearrangement joins TRBV5-1 to TRBJ2-3; D not resolved. The CDR3 has 14 amino acids. Germline V gives CDR1 SGHRS, CDR2 YFSETQ. The V end was cut by 0 bases, the J end by 2 bases, with 7 bases between. The CDR3: CASSLEANTDTQYF. CDR3 sequence (DNA): TGCGCCAGCAGCTTGGAAGCGAACACAGATACGCAGTATTTT.

The chain recombines TRBV30 with TRBJ1-2; 8 positions match TRBD1. Germline loops: CDR1 GTSNPN, CDR2 SVGIG (reference sequence). The CDR3 has 13 amino acids. The junction had 8 bases not matched to a gene; V was cut back by 3 bases and J by 8 bases. The CDR3 region is CAWSATGVGGYTF. In DNA, the CDR3 is TGTGCCTGGAGCGCGACAGGGGTAGGCGGCTACACCTTC.

This clone was recorded once. J is TRBJ2-3 and V is TRBV29-1; a possible D gene is TRBD2 (6 bases). Germline V gene lookup returns CDR1 SQVTM and CDR2 ANQGSEA. CDR3 length: 14 amino acids. V lost 3 bases, J lost 7 bases, and 17 bases lay in between. DNA for the CDR3: TGCAGCGTTGAGGACTATAGCGCGGGTCATACGCAGTATTTT. Its translation is CSVEDYSAGHTQYF.

This clone was counted between two and nine times. This chain links TRBV11-2 with TRBJ1-1; D call uncertain. The germline V and J ends were trimmed by 4 bases and 8 bases, with 17 bases remaining between them. Germline V lookup: CDR1 SGHAT, CDR2 FQNNGV. The CDR3 covers 14 residues. DNA of the CDR3: TGTGCCAGCAGCTCCCTTAAGGAATCTAGAGAAGCTTTCTTT. Protein product: CASSSLKESREAFF.

This rearrangement joins TRBV4-1 to TRBJ2-7; tentatively, D is TRBD1 (6 bases). The length of the CDR3 is 15 residues. The V and J ends lost 0 bases and 6 bases respectively, with 15 bases between them. Germline V lookup: CDR1 MGHRA, CDR2 YSYEKL. CDR3 in DNA: TGCGCCAGCAGCCAAGATCGGATGGGGGCAAGCGAGCAGTACTTC. This sequence encodes CASSQDRMGASEQYF.

The V gene is TRBV11-3, the J gene TRBJ2-7; D unresolved. CDR3 length: 12 amino acids. From germline, CDR1 is SGHNT and CDR2 YENEEA. Deletions cut 2 bases from V and 5 bases from J, with 7 bases between. CDR3 region: CASSLNSDEQYF. CDR3 bases: TGTGCCAGCAGCTTAAACAGTGACGAGCAGTACTTC.

This clone was detected only once. The chain links TRBV20-1 to TRBJ2-7, with D possibly being TRBD2 (5 bases). The CDR3 loop spans 11 amino acids. Germline V gene data show CDR1 as DFQATT and CDR2 as SNEGSKA (reference sequence). V dropped 6 bases and J dropped 7 bases, with 13 bases sitting between them. CDR3 in amino acids: CSAAGREEQYF. The CDR3, as DNA: TGCAGTGCGGCGGGTAGGGAGGAGCAGTACTTC.

The chain is built from TRBV5-1 and TRBJ1-1; 7 nucleotides agree with TRBD1. The CDR3 is 15 amino acids. Germline V gene data show CDR1 as SGHRS and CDR2 as YFSETQ. V lost 4 bases to trimming and J lost 1 base; unmatched junction nucleotides: 7. This CDR3 is CASSIPGTANTEAFF. The CDR3 nucleotides read TGCGCCAGCAGCATCCCCGGGACAGCGAACACTGAAGCTTTCTTT.

CDR3 coding DNA: TGTGCCACCAGCAGAGTGTCCGGGACAGGGAACTACGAGCAGTACTTC. It yields the protein CATSRVSGTGNYEQYF. V is TRBV15 and J is TRBJ2-7, with TRBD1 identical over 9 bases. The CDR3 spans 16 residues. Germline CDR1 is LNHNV and CDR2 is YYDKDF (reference sequence). J was trimmed by 3 bases and V by 1 base; bases with no gene match: 7.

This clone was observed a few times. V is TRBV5-4 and J is TRBJ1-2, with D tentatively TRBD1 (6 bases). Germline V lookup: CDR1 SGHNT, CDR2 YYREEE (reference sequence). V lost 4 bases and J 4 bases, leaving 8 bases between the germline ends. The length of the CDR3 is 12 residues. The CDR3 loop is CASSRDTYGYTF. CDR3 bases: TGTGCCAGCAGCAGGGACACCTATGGCTACACCTTC.

This clone was seen a handful of times. The rearrangement links TRBV9 to TRBJ1-2; possible D gene TRBD1, 5 bases. Germline CDR1 SGDLS, CDR2 YYNGEE. The CDR3 has 15 residues. V was cut by 0 bases and J by 5 bases, with 14 bases left in between. The CDR3 spells CASSVGLGRAYGYTF. CDR3 sequence (DNA): TGTGCCAGCAGCGTAGGCCTTGGCAGGGCTTATGGCTACACCTTC.

This chain joins TRBV19 and TRBJ1-4; 8 positions agree with TRBD1. CDR1 is LNHDA, CDR2 SQIVND, per germline (reference sequence). After removal of 8 bases from V and 6 bases from J, the junction contained 11 bases not matched to a gene. The CDR3 contains 15 residues. The DNA for the CDR3 is TGTGCCAGTCAAAGGCGGCAGGGGGCGTATGAAAAACTGTTTTTT. It specifies CASQRRQGAYEKLFF. The full variable domain, completed using reference TRBV19 and TRBJ1-4, is DGGITQSPKYLFRKEGQNVTLSCEQNLNHDAMYWYRQDPGQGLRLIYYSQIVNDFQKGDIAEGYSVSREKKESFPLTVTSAQKNPTAFYLCASQRRQGAYEKLFFGSGTQLSVL.

The V gene is TRBV6-6, the J gene TRBJ1-1; no reliable D call. The CDR3 has 11 amino acids. Germline V CDR1 and CDR2: MNHNY, SVGAGI (reference sequence). V was shortened by 10 bases and J by 1 base, with 7 bases between the two germline ends. The CDR3, as DNA: TGTGCCATCAAGAGGAACACTGAAGCTTTCTTT. Translation gives CAIKRNTEAFF.

A note on this clone: The germline gene is not matched at one end of the junction; a read error may be the cause. J is TRBJ1-1 and V is TRBV7-9; 8 nucleotides match TRBD1. This CDR3 contains 15 residues. Germline V gene data show CDR1 as SEHNR and CDR2 as FQNEAQ (reference sequence). The CDR3 here is CSSSMRQGMNTEAFF. DNA for the CDR3: TGTTCCAGCAGCATGAGACAGGGGATGAACACTGAAGCTTTCTTT.

The chain combines TRBV7-3 with TRBJ2-7, with 10 bases matching TRBD1. The germline V gene encodes CDR1 SGHTA and CDR2 FQGTGA. The CDR3 loop spans 16 amino acids. V was pared by 5 bases and J by 1 base, with 8 bases of the junction left unmatched. CDR3 amino acids: CASSLTRDRGSYEQYF. In DNA form, the CDR3 reads TGTGCCAGCAGCCTGACGAGGGACAGGGGATCCTACGAGCAGTACTTC.

This clone was detected a few times. The genes are TRBV7-9 and TRBJ2-3; 10 bases fit TRBD2. V shed 2 bases, J shed 6 bases, and the junction held 2 bases outside the gene matches. Per the germline V gene, CDR1 is SEHNR and CDR2 is FQNEAQ (reference sequence). The CDR3 length is 14 residues. The CDR3 protein is CASSLLAGADTQYF. The CDR3 nucleotides are TGTGCCAGCAGCTTACTAGCGGGAGCTGATACGCAGTATTTT.